Shown below are 29 T cell receptor beta chains from a single sample sequenced in a study of T-cell memory formation after mild COVID-19. TCRdb re-analysed the 5' RACE reads in MiXCR, keeping a single row per CDR3 protein. The sample holds 35,000 to 50,000 distinct CDR3 sequences, 6.1% seen once. Sequenced material: PBMCs or a T cell subset sorted from them (not recorded which). Source of these receptors: an adult who had mild COVID-19 (a few samples of this study predate the infection). Cell type and time point are not known.

This clonotype was detected many times. The chain carries TRBV7-2 and TRBJ2-2, with 12 bases fitting TRBD2. Germline V gene data show CDR1 as SGHTA and CDR2 as FQGNSA. V lost 5 bases to trimming and J lost 5 bases; unmatched junction nucleotides: 12. The CDR3 runs 18 residues. Here the CDR3 DNA reads TGTGCCAGCAGCACTTTTAGGAGACTAGCGGGAGAGACCGGGGAGCTGTTTTTT. It specifies CASSTFRRLAGETGELFF.

CDR3 sequence reads: CATSDPPASYGYTF. The DNA for the CDR3 is TGTGCCACCAGTGATCCCCCGGCCTCCTATGGCTACACCTTC. The gene calls are TRBV24-1 and TRBJ1-2; D gene unclear. This CDR3 region has 14 residues. V lost 3 bases and J lost 4, with 11 bases in between. Germline V gene sequence: CDR1 KGHDR, CDR2 SFDVKD.

This clonotype has more than one count but fewer than ten. The chain combines TRBV27 with TRBJ2-3, with 10 bases matching TRBD2. Losses at the gene ends were 3 bases for V and 7 bases for J; bases not matched to a gene: 10. The CDR3 consists of 16 residues. Per germline, CDR1 MNHEY and CDR2 SMNVEV (reference sequence). CDR3 sequence (DNA): TGTGCCAGCAGTTTTGACCCTAGCGGGAGTAGCTATACGCAGTATTTT. Amino acids: CASSFDPSGSSYTQYF.

In its sample, this clonotype was seen a few times. This rearrangement joins TRBV11-2 to TRBJ2-3; D not resolved. CDR3 length: 14 residues. The germline gives CDR1 SGHAT, CDR2 FQNNGV. V dropped 0 bases and J dropped 4 bases, with 8 bases sitting between them. In DNA, the CDR3 is TGTGCCAGCAGCTTAGACCGTTGGGCAGATACGCAGTATTTT. It is translated as CASSLDRWADTQYF.

This clonotype was counted at least ten times. The V and J genes are TRBV29-1 and TRBJ2-1; tentative D call: TRBD2 (6 bases). The CDR3 extends over 14 amino acids. Trimming cost V 4 bases and J 4 bases, with 14 bases left between them. Germline values: CDR1 SQVTM, CDR2 ANQGSEA. As DNA, the CDR3 is TGCAGCGTTGCGACTAGTTTGGGGTACAATGAGCAGTTCTTC. Translation: CSVATSLGYNEQFF.

This clonotype showed up many times. V and J are TRBV12-3 or TRBV12-4 and TRBJ1-6; D perhaps matches TRBD1 (6 bases). CDR3 length: 15 amino acids. The ends were cut back, 2 bases at V and 9 bases at J, with 14 bases in the middle. The CDR3 here is CASSLLGAFGSPLHF. The CDR3 DNA is TGTGCCAGCAGTTTACTGGGGGCTTTTGGTTCACCCCTCCACTTT.

This chain links TRBV6-2 or TRBV6-3 with TRBJ2-5; TRBD2 matches at 13 bases. J was trimmed by 4 bases and V by 6 bases; bases with no gene match: 8. The V gene's germline CDR1 is MNHEY and CDR2 SVGEGT. This CDR3 region has 16 residues. DNA for the CDR3: TGTGCCAGCAGCCGAGGACTAGCGGGAGTTGGAGAGACCCAGTACTTC. It yields the protein CASSRGLAGVGETQYF.

This chain links TRBV27 with TRBJ1-2; D gene unclear. The CDR3 has 13 amino acids. The ends were cut back, 7 bases at V and 4 bases at J, with 13 bases in the middle. Germline V gives CDR1 MNHEY, CDR2 SMNVEV (reference sequence). This chain's CDR3 is CASTSLSRYGYTF. The CDR3 bases are TGTGCCAGCACCTCACTGTCCCGCTATGGCTACACCTTC.

V gene TRBV7-9 combines with J gene TRBJ1-3; a possible D gene is TRBD1 (5 bases). From germline, CDR1 is SEHNR and CDR2 FQNEAQ (reference sequence). V lost 8 bases, J lost 0 bases, and 11 bases lay in between. The CDR3 covers 14 residues. The CDR3 is CASGGSSSGNTIYF. The CDR3 DNA reads as TGTGCCAGCGGGGGGTCGAGCTCTGGAAACACCATATATTTT.

This clonotype was seen at least ten times. The V gene is TRBV29-1, the J gene TRBJ2-3, with 8 bases matching TRBD1. J gave up 1 base and V 6 bases, and 9 bases lay outside the gene matches. Looked up from germline, CDR1 is SQVTM and CDR2 is ANQGSEA. The CDR3 is 15 amino acids. In DNA, the CDR3 is TGCAGCGTCCCCCCCTGGACAGGGCGCACAGATACGCAGTATTTT. As protein: CSVPPWTGRTDTQYF.

Ten or more counts support this clonotype. This rearrangement joins TRBV6-2 or TRBV6-3 to TRBJ2-3; D tentatively reads TRBD1 or TRBD2 (5 bases each). This CDR3 spans 14 amino acids. The V and J ends lost 5 bases and 2 bases respectively, with 11 bases between them. Per germline, CDR1 MNHEY and CDR2 SVGEGT. The CDR3 sequence: CASSDGTNTDTQYF. The CDR3 DNA reads as TGTGCCAGCAGTGACGGGACCAACACAGATACGCAGTATTTT.

This clonotype has at least ten counts. The chain joins TRBV5-1 to TRBJ1-2, with D perhaps TRBD1 (6 bases). The V and J ends lost 4 bases and 4 bases respectively, with 14 bases between them. Germline loops: CDR1 SGHRS, CDR2 YFSETQ. The length of the CDR3 is 14 residues. The CDR3 DNA reads TGCGCCAGCAGCCCCCGGGACATCGTCTATGGCTACACCTTC. Translation: CASSPRDIVYGYTF. Variable domain in full (rest from reference TRBV5-1 and TRBJ1-2): KAGVTQTPRYLIKTRGQQVTLSCSPISGHRSVSWYQQTPGQGLQFLFEYFSETQRNKGNFPGRFSGRQFSNSRSEMNVSTLELGDSALYLCASSPRDIVYGYTFGSGTRLTVV.

This clonotype has ten or more counts. The rearrangement joins TRBV10-3 to TRBJ2-3; 10 bases fit TRBD2. Germline values: CDR1 ENHRY, CDR2 SYGVKD. CDR3 size: 16 residues. After removal of 2 bases from V and 3 bases from J, the junction contained 5 bases not matched to a gene. The CDR3 sequence: CAISEASGSGTDTQYF. Written as DNA, the CDR3 is TGTGCCATCAGTGAGGCTAGCGGGAGTGGAACAGATACGCAGTATTTT.

This clonotype was seen ten or more times. This rearrangement joins TRBV7-2 to TRBJ2-3; D is uncertain. V was trimmed by 1 base and J by 7 bases, leaving 12 bases between them. This CDR3 contains 14 residues. CDR1 and CDR2 (germline): SGHTA, FQGNSA. CDR3 region: CASSLGPSGNTQYF. The CDR3 region has the DNA TGTGCCAGCAGCTTAGGACCATCCGGCAATACGCAGTATTTT.

This clonotype was seen ten or more times. V usage is TRBV29-1 and J usage is TRBJ2-7; D not resolved. V was pared by 4 bases and J by 2 bases, with 12 bases between. The CDR3 runs to 13 residues. CDR1 and CDR2 from the germline V gene are SQVTM and ANQGSEA. The CDR3 sequence is CSVVKGQAYEQYF. In nucleotides, the CDR3 is TGCAGCGTTGTGAAGGGTCAGGCCTACGAGCAGTACTTC.

This clonotype has a handful of counts. This chain uses TRBV7-9 with TRBJ1-2; TRBD1 is a possible D gene (5 bases). The CDR3 totals 15 residues. V lost 3 bases and J 8 bases, leaving 19 bases between the germline ends. Germline-derived CDR1 and CDR2 are SEHNR and FQNEAQ (reference sequence). In DNA form, the CDR3 reads TGTGCCAGCAGCTTCGCCGGGACCCCAAGAGAAGGCTACACCTTC. It yields the protein CASSFAGTPREGYTF.

This chain connects TRBV2 to TRBJ2-2; TRBD1 matches 8 bases. The CDR3 totals 14 residues. V trimming: 8 bases; J trimming: 5 bases; junction bases outside the gene matches: 7. Germline values: CDR1 SNHLY, CDR2 FYNNEI. The CDR3 protein is CASHRTGRTGELFF. CDR3 sequence (DNA): TGTGCCAGCCATCGGACAGGGCGTACCGGGGAGCTGTTTTTT.

The chain uses TRBV7-9 and TRBJ1-3, with D unclear. This CDR3 is 11 amino acids long. V dropped 7 bases and J dropped 2 bases, with 3 bases sitting between them. Germline V gene sequence: CDR1 SEHNR, CDR2 FQNEAQ (reference sequence). The CDR3 sequence is CASTPGNTIYF. DNA for the CDR3: TGTGCCAGCACTCCTGGAAACACCATATATTTT.

This clonotype was seen at least ten times. V usage is TRBV6-5 and J usage is TRBJ2-2; D remains unclear. Germline V gives CDR1 MNHEY, CDR2 SVGAGI. The CDR3 length is 14 residues. V lost 3 bases to trimming and J lost 6 bases, with 11 bases between them. CDR3 sequence reads: CASSYPIPPGELFF. CDR3 nucleotide sequence: TGTGCCAGCAGTTATCCCATCCCTCCCGGGGAGCTGTTTTTT.

The table lists this clonotype with many counts. V is TRBV12-3 or TRBV12-4 and J is TRBJ2-3; 15 bases map to TRBD2. V lost 6 bases and J lost 2; bases outside the gene matches: 9. The CDR3 is 18 residues long. CDR3 coding DNA: TGTGCCAGCAGCCCACGGACTAGCGGGAGGGACTACACAGATACGCAGTATTTT. This encodes CASSPRTSGRDYTDTQYF.

There are many counts of this clonotype. The J gene is TRBJ2-6, the V gene TRBV6-4; no firm D call. V lost 0 bases and J 2 bases, leaving 8 bases between the germline ends. This CDR3 contains 16 residues. Germline lookup yields CDR1 MRHNA and CDR2 SNTAGT. In DNA form, the CDR3 reads TGTGCCAGCAGTGACTCGCCTTTCCCTGGGGCCAACGTCCTGACTTTC. It is translated as CASSDSPFPGANVLTF.

This clonotype has only a few counts. The chain couples TRBV2 to TRBJ2-3, with D possibly matching TRBD1 (5 bases). Trimming stripped 1 base from V and 4 bases from J, with 12 bases between. The CDR3 length is 15 residues. Germline CDR1 and CDR2: SNHLY and FYNNEI. As DNA, the CDR3 is TGTGCCAGCAGTGAAGGGCGAACCAGGGCAGATACGCAGTATTTT. Translated: CASSEGRTRADTQYF.

This clonotype was detected a few times. The chain links TRBV4-1 to TRBJ1-1; the D gene is possibly TRBD1 (5 bases). In germline, CDR1 is MGHRA, CDR2 YSYEKL. Trimming removed 1 base at V and 12 bases at J, with 27 bases between. The length of the CDR3 is 17 residues. The chain's CDR3 is CASSQVDMGWVRGKSFF. CDR3 DNA: TGCGCCAGCAGCCAAGTCGATATGGGATGGGTGCGGGGGAAGTCTTTCTTT.

The V gene is TRBV4-2, the J gene TRBJ2-1, with 11 bases that match TRBD2. V shed 0 bases, J shed 8 bases, and the junction held 6 bases outside the gene matches. CDR1 and CDR2 (germline): LGHNA, YNFKEQ. The CDR3 has 16 residues. The CDR3 loop is CASSQERTSGWHEQFF. CDR3 DNA: TGTGCCAGCAGCCAAGAACGGACTAGCGGGTGGCATGAGCAGTTCTTC.

This clonotype was detected many times. The rearrangement uses TRBV18 and TRBJ2-7, with D uncertain. V dropped 2 bases and J dropped 2 bases, with 10 bases sitting between them. CDR3 length: 14 residues. Germline lookup yields CDR1 KGHSH and CDR2 LQKENI. The CDR3 DNA sequence: TGTGCCAGCTCACCATCGACCATAACCTACGAGCAGTACTTC. Protein: CASSPSTITYEQYF.

This clonotype was recorded a few times. The chain carries TRBV6-1 and TRBJ2-1; either TRBD1 or TRBD2 may supply D (5 bases each). V was cut by 7 bases and J by 3 bases, with 13 bases left in between. This CDR3 spans 14 amino acids. CDR1 and CDR2 (germline): MNHNS, SASEGT. Written as DNA, the CDR3 is TGTGCCAGCATAAGGATTGGGGGCTACAATGAGCAGTTCTTC. Its translation is CASIRIGGYNEQFF.

The sample holds a few counts of this clonotype. The V and J genes are TRBV14 and TRBJ2-3, with 11 bases lining up with TRBD2. The germline V gene has CDR1 SGHDN and CDR2 FVKESK. Trimming at V came to 3 bases and at J to 2 bases, leaving 13 bases not matched to a gene. CDR3 length: 19 amino acids. The CDR3 DNA is TGTGCCAGCAGCCAGTGGGGAGGACTAGCGGGCTTTAACACAGATACGCAGTATTTT. Translating gives CASSQWGGLAGFNTDTQYF.

The gene calls are TRBV5-1 and TRBJ2-6, with D maybe TRBD1 (5 bases). The CDR3 consists of 15 residues. V dropped 7 bases and J dropped 1 base, with 12 bases sitting between them. CDR1 is SGHRS, CDR2 YFSETQ, per germline. The CDR3 DNA reads as TGCGCCAGCCGGACGACAGCGTCTGGGGCCAACGTCCTGACTTTC. It is translated as CASRTTASGANVLTF.

This clonotype was observed a handful of times. V is TRBV27 and J is TRBJ1-2; D might be TRBD1 (5 bases). This CDR3 contains 14 residues. CDR1 is MNHEY and CDR2 is SMNVEV in the germline V gene (reference sequence). V lost 5 bases to trimming and J lost 4 bases, with 14 bases between them. CDR3 loop: CASSQDSLVYGYTF. The CDR3 DNA sequence: TGTGCCAGCAGTCAAGACAGCCTCGTCTATGGCTACACCTTC.